The clone carrying this T cell receptor beta chain came up once. The target antigen is unknown. The same CDR3 arises from other DNA sequences in this sample as well. The data were obtained in a study of cytomegalovirus exposure and HLA in healthy donors. Study-level information: Researchers found that about 84% of about 400 genotyped donors fell within the Caucasian-associated ancestry cluster. The study's findings and limits: A cluster of highly shared sequence variants was likely a sequencing artifact. Most TCR sequences were uncommon, yet certain public TCRs appeared in many donors.

Primers for the PCR totalled 60 Vbeta and 13 Jbeta. The protocol was immunoSEQ multiplex PCR, while the TCRdb copy is restricted to in-frame clones and leaves out a portion. The table shows approximately 190,000 clones, with 82% occurring only once. Material: PBMCs. The TCR sequence derives from a woman aged 45-59 years in good health and CMV-seropositive.

The CDR3 region has the DNA TGTGCCAGTAGTATCCGCGACTATGGCTACACCTTC. Its translation: CASSIRDYGYTF. The chain couples TRBV19 to TRBJ1-2; D unclear. The CDR3 has 12 residues. Between the trimmed V and J ends, which lost 3 bases and 3 bases, there was a span of 5 bases. Looked up from germline, CDR1 is LNHDA and CDR2 is SQIVND (reference sequence).